This is a list of T cell receptor beta chains from one sample in a study of blood T cell repertoires in COVID-19. TCRdb keeps only in-frame clones here, not all; method: immunoSEQ multiplex PCR. The data show 240,000 or so clones, 82% seen once. The sequenced material came from peripheral blood. These TCRs come from a woman aged 60-70 years with active or convalescent COVID-19. Each CDR3 is given with its conserved first and last residue. A D gene is named only where the DNA matches it firmly. Some rows mark clone size as missing; the rest say once, few, many or name a class of expanded clone.

size: .
J: TRBJ2-3
D: .
V: TRBV4-1
DNA: TGCGCCTGCAGCCTACCGGGGGGCGCAGATACGCAGTATTTT
CDR3: CACSLPGGADTQYF

size: .
J: TRBJ2-2
D: TRBD2
V: TRBV5-8
DNA: TGTGCCAGCAGCTCGACGCGGGGGGCCCTAATTGGCGGGGAGCTGTTTTTT
CDR3: CASSSTRGALIGGELFF

size: once
J: TRBJ1-5
D: TRBD1
V: TRBV6-1
DNA: TGTGCCAGCAGGCAGGGGGGACGCCAGCATTTT
CDR3: CASRQGGRQHF

size: few
J: TRBJ1-2
D: TRBD1
V: TRBV2
DNA: TGTGCCAGCAGTGAAATAGCGACAGGGGGTCTGGATGGCTACACCTTC
CDR3: CASSEIATGGLDGYTF

size: medium-sized
J: TRBJ1-2
D: .
V: TRBV27
DNA: TGTGCCAGCAGTTCCGGGAGCGGACGATATGGCTACACCTTC
CDR3: CASSSGSGRYGYTF

size: .
J: TRBJ2-3
D: TRBD2
V: TRBV7-9
DNA: TGTGCCAGCAGCCCCAGGACTAGCGGATATACGCAGTATTTT
CDR3: CASSPRTSGYTQYF

size: .
J: TRBJ1-6
D: .
V: TRBV30
DNA: TGTGCCTGGAGTGTACGAGGGCAGTCAAGTTCACCCCTCCACTTT
CDR3: CAWSVRGQSSSPLHF

size: .
J: TRBJ2-3
D: .
V: TRBV10-3
DNA: TGTGCCATCAGTGAGTCGAACCCGGTTACGCAGTATTTT
CDR3: CAISESNPVTQYF

size: .
J: TRBJ2-5
D: TRBD1
V: TRBV19
DNA: TGTGCCAGTAGTCACACAGGGGTCCAAGAGACCCAGTACTTC
CDR3: CASSHTGVQETQYF

size: .
J: TRBJ2-3
D: TRBD2
V: TRBV3-1/TRBV3-2
DNA: TGTGCCAGCAGCCACGAGACTAGCGGGGGGTTAACAGATACGCAGTATTTT
CDR3: CASSHETSGGLTDTQYF

size: medium-sized
J: TRBJ2-1
D: .
V: TRBV5-6
DNA: TGTGCCAGCAGCAAACCCGGACACGAGCAGTTCTTC
CDR3: CASSKPGHEQFF

size: few
J: TRBJ1-3
D: TRBD1
V: TRBV5-4
DNA: TGTGCCAGCAGCCCAGGGGGTCGTAGAAACACCATATATTTT
CDR3: CASSPGGRRNTIYF

size: few
J: TRBJ1-5
D: .
V: TRBV4-1
DNA: TGCGCCAGCAGCCCCAGGGGAAGCAATCAGCCCCAGCATTTT
CDR3: CASSPRGSNQPQHF

size: .
J: TRBJ1-2
D: TRBD1
V: TRBV9
DNA: TGTGCCAGCATCCTACTGGGGACAGGGGGTGGCTATGGCTACACCTTC
CDR3: CASILLGTGGGYGYTF

size: .
J: TRBJ2-5
D: TRBD2
V: TRBV7-3
DNA: TGTGCCAGCAGCACCAGCGGGGGGGCTTTAGAGACCCAGTACTTC
CDR3: CASSTSGGALETQYF

size: .
J: TRBJ1-6
D: .
V: TRBV19
DNA: TGTGCCAGTAGTATTCTGGCGGGGTGGAATTCACCCCTCCACTTT
CDR3: CASSILAGWNSPLHF

size: .
J: TRBJ1-2
D: TRBD1
V: TRBV27
DNA: TGTGCCAGCAAGGGGACAGGGGTAGGGGGCTACACCTTC
CDR3: CASKGTGVGGYTF

size: .
J: TRBJ1-1
D: TRBD1
V: TRBV29-1
DNA: TGCAGCGTCGGGACAGGGGGCCACTCCCTTGAAGCTTTCTTT
CDR3: CSVGTGGHSLEAFF

size: .
J: TRBJ1-3
D: .
V: TRBV7-3
DNA: TGTGCCAGCAGCTTACAAGGGGGCTCTGGAAACACCATATATTTT
CDR3: CASSLQGGSGNTIYF

size: .
J: TRBJ1-6
D: TRBD1
V: TRBV5-1
DNA: TGCGCCAGCAGCCTTGTTCCCCAGGGGGCCTATAATTCACCCCTCCACTTT
CDR3: CASSLVPQGAYNSPLHF

size: once
J: TRBJ1-6
D: .
V: TRBV5-6
DNA: TGTGCCAGCAGCTTGGCGGGGTATAATTCACCCCTCCACTTT
CDR3: CASSLAGYNSPLHF

size: .
J: TRBJ1-1
D: .
V: TRBV6-4
DNA: TGTGCCAGCAGTGACGGCCTGGGCGCTGAAGCTTTCTTT
CDR3: CASSDGLGAEAFF

size: .
J: TRBJ2-1
D: .
V: TRBV2
DNA: TGTGCCAGCTCTAGACCACCAAACAATGAGCAGTTCTTC
CDR3: CASSRPPNNEQFF

size: .
J: TRBJ2-6
D: .
V: TRBV11-2
DNA: TGTGCCAGCAGCTTAGATCAGGGGCCTGGGGCCAACGTCCTGACTTTC
CDR3: CASSLDQGPGANVLTF

size: few
J: TRBJ1-6
D: TRBD1
V: TRBV10-2
DNA: TGCGCCAGCAGTGGACAGGGTAATAATTCACCCCTCCACTTT
CDR3: CASSGQGNNSPLHF

size: .
J: TRBJ1-5
D: .
V: TRBV5-5
DNA: TGTGCCAGCAGCCGGGGGGGAGATCAGCCCCAGCATTTT
CDR3: CASSRGGDQPQHF

size: .
J: TRBJ1-2
D: .
V: TRBV6-5
DNA: TGTGTCAGCAGCCCGGGGAACTATGGCTACACCTTC
CDR3: CVSSPGNYGYTF

size: .
J: TRBJ2-7
D: TRBD2
V: TRBV4-3
DNA: TGCGCCAGCAGCCAAGATATTGGACTAGCGGGCGAGCAGTACTTC
CDR3: CASSQDIGLAGEQYF

size: .
J: TRBJ1-5
D: TRBD1
V: TRBV3-1/TRBV3-2
DNA: TGTGCCAGCAGCCAAGATGTGACAGGGGGCAGGGGTAGCAATCAGCCCCAGCATTTT
CDR3: CASSQDVTGGRGSNQPQHF

size: few
J: TRBJ2-2
D: .
V: TRBV28
DNA: TGTGCCAGCAGTGGAGCTGGACTCAACACCGGGGAGCTGTTTTTT
CDR3: CASSGAGLNTGELFF

size: .
J: TRBJ1-1
D: .
V: TRBV13
DNA: TGTGCCAGCAGCTTAAGTATAGGGACTCCCTTTGAAGCTTTCTTT
CDR3: CASSLSIGTPFEAFF

size: .
J: TRBJ1-1
D: .
V: TRBV2
DNA: TGTGCCAGCAGTGAAGATTCGTTTGAAGCTTTCTTT
CDR3: CASSEDSFEAFF

size: once
J: TRBJ1-5
D: TRBD1
V: TRBV30
DNA: TGTGCCTGGAGTCGACCCCGGGACAGCAACAATCAGCCCCAGCATTTT
CDR3: CAWSRPRDSNNQPQHF

size: .
J: TRBJ1-6
D: TRBD1
V: TRBV7-3
DNA: TGTGCCAGCAGCTTACTTGGGACAGGAAATAATTCACCCCTCCACTTT
CDR3: CASSLLGTGNNSPLHF

size: .
J: TRBJ1-2
D: .
V: TRBV9
DNA: TGTGCCAGCAGCGTACCATATGGCTACACCTTC
CDR3: CASSVPYGYTF